This is a list of T cell receptor beta chains from one sample in a study of tumor and adjacent non-tumor tissue in lung cancer. Each CDR3 protein is one row after TCRdb ran MiXCR on the multiplex PCR reads. Here the sample spans some 100,000 distinct CDR3 sequences, 65% being singletons. Sample: distant non-tumor lung tissue. These receptor sequences come from a young man with non-small cell lung cancer. The CDR3 runs from the conserved cysteine through the conserved F or W. A D gene is named only where the DNA matches it firmly. Size is stated for part of the rows, as once, few or many counts, or as a class when the clone is expanded.

>TRBJ2-3|TRBV11-2|TRBD2|few
CASSPGTSGVTDTQYF
TGTGCCAGCAGCCCAGGGACTAGCGGGGTCACAGATACGCAGTATTTT
>TRBJ1-1|TRBV6-2/TRBV6-3|.|many
CASRRQTLNTEAFF
TGTGCCAGCAGACGACAGACGCTGAACACTGAAGCTTTCTTT
>TRBJ1-1|TRBV7-9|TRBD1|few
CASSLETGGHREAFF
TGTGCCAGCAGCTTAGAAACAGGGGGCCACCGTGAAGCTTTCTTT
>TRBJ1-5|TRBV6-2/TRBV6-3|.|.
CATQQTVRNQPQHF
TGTGCCACCCAACAGACGGTTCGCAATCAGCCCCAGCATTTT
>TRBJ2-5|TRBV13|TRBD2|.
CASSRRTSGSLVTQYF
TGTGCCAGCAGCCGACGGACTAGCGGGAGTTTGGTGACCCAGTACTTC
>TRBJ2-1|TRBV7-8|TRBD2|few
CASSLAGLAGVNKQFF
TGTGCCAGCAGCTTAGCAGGACTAGCGGGAGTCAATAAGCAGTTCTTC
>TRBJ2-3|TRBV11-3|.|.
CDSSSPGRSTVTQYF
TGTGACAGCAGCTCCCCGGGGCGAAGCACAGTTACGCAGTATTTT
>TRBJ1-1|TRBV4-1|.|.
CASSQEPGTLNAEGFF
TGCGCCAGCAGCCAAGAGCCCGGGACATTGAACGCTGAAGGTTTCTTT
>TRBJ2-5|TRBV6-5|.|once
CASRRIATQTQYF
TGTGCCAGCAGGCGCATCGCGACCCAGACCCAGTACTTC
>TRBJ1-1|TRBV7-9|.|many
CASSPRAVNTEAFF
TGTGCCAGCAGCCCGAGGGCAGTGAACACTGAAGCTTTCTTT
>TRBJ1-1|TRBV29-1|TRBD1|medium-sized
CSAALRDSLNTEAFF
TGCAGCGCCGCCCTCCGGGACAGCCTAAACACTGAAGCTTTCTTT
>TRBJ2-7|TRBV12-3/TRBV12-4|.|.
CASSSSSTDEQYF
TGTGCCAGCAGTTCTTCCAGTACGGACGAGCAGTACTTC
>TRBJ2-1|TRBV20-1|.|.
CSTRLVGETQFF
TGCAGTACCAGACTAGTGGGCGAGACCCAGTTCTTC
>TRBJ1-1|TRBV10-2|.|.
CASNDSGLRNTEAFF
TGCGCCAGCAATGACTCGGGACTCCGTAACACTGAAGCTTTCTTT
>TRBJ2-1|TRBV29-1|.|many
CSVDSGEALNEQFF
TGCAGCGTTGACTCGGGGGAGGCCCTCAATGAGCAGTTCTTC
>TRBJ2-1|TRBV20-1|TRBD2|.
CSAGDPLAAYNEHFF
TGCAGTGCTGGAGACCCACTAGCGGCCTACAATGAGCATTTCTTC
>TRBJ2-1|TRBV11-2|TRBD2|.
CASSLMTGTSGPEQFF
TGTGCCAGCAGCCTAATGACCGGGACTAGCGGACCAGAGCAGTTCTTC
>TRBJ1-3|TRBV25-1|.|.
CASLSNSYTIYF
TGTGCCAGCCTTAGTAACAGCTACACCATATATTTT
>TRBJ2-7|TRBV10-3|.|once
CTIRSGTEPYEQYF
TGTACCATTAGATCCGGGACTGAGCCCTACGAGCAGTACTTC
>TRBJ2-2|TRBV12-3/TRBV12-4|.|many
CASSLAGTGELFF
TGTGCCAGCAGTTTAGCGGGGACCGGGGAGCTGTTTTTT
>TRBJ1-1|TRBV11-3|.|.
CASNSHYTVNTEAFF
TGTGCCAGCAACTCCCACTATACAGTGAACACTGAAGCTTTCTTT
>TRBJ1-2|TRBV5-4|.|once
CASNLGVGDYDYTF
TGTGCCAGCAATCTGGGAGTGGGGGACTATGACTACACCTTC
>TRBJ2-3|TRBV7-3|TRBD2|.
CVSSEGGGGPVDTQYF
TGTGTCAGCAGCGAAGGTGGCGGGGGGCCGGTTGATACGCAGTATTTT
>TRBJ2-1|TRBV11-2|.|.
CASSLGASGALYKEQFF
TGTGCCAGCAGCTTAGGAGCAAGCGGAGCTCTCTACAAAGAGCAGTTCTTC
>TRBJ2-2|TRBV20-1|.|.
CSARDGDSNTWELFF
TGCAGTGCTAGAGATGGCGACTCTAACACCTGGGAGCTGTTTTTT
>TRBJ2-1|TRBV20-1|.|.
CSAGGTGKAYDEQFF
TGCAGTGCGGGGGGTACAGGCAAAGCCTACGATGAGCAGTTCTTC
>TRBJ1-2|TRBV11-2|.|.
CASGLGVGENGYTF
TGTGCCAGCGGCTTAGGGGTAGGGGAAAATGGCTACACCTTC
>TRBJ2-5|TRBV11-2|.|.
CASSRPRWQEIQYF
TGTGCCAGCAGCCGCCCGCGGTGGCAAGAGATCCAGTACTTC
>TRBJ1-6|TRBV12-5|.|.
CASGLSTEPGVLHF
TGTGCTAGTGGTTTGAGTACAGAGCCTGGGGTCCTCCACTTT
>TRBJ2-7|TRBV11-2|TRBD1|.
CASGPVDRASYEQYF
TGTGCCAGCGGCCCGGTGGACAGGGCCTCCTACGAGCAGTATTTC
>TRBJ2-1|TRBV21-1|.|.
CASSTRRLAVGNNEQFF
TGTGCCAGCAGCACACGCCGACTAGCGGTGGGGAACAATGAGCAGTTCTTC
>TRBJ2-7|TRBV6-5|.|.
CVSSYGESYEHYF
TGTGTCAGCAGTTACGGGGAGTCCTACGAGCACTACTTC
>TRBJ2-1|TRBV11-3|.|once
CTRSLGDRYNEQFF
TGTACCAGGAGCTTAGGAGACAGGTACAATGAGCAGTTCTTC
>TRBJ2-1|TRBV11-3|.|.
CVSSLRRVRAYGQFF
TGTGTCAGCAGCCTACGCCGCGTCCGGGCCTATGGGCAGTTCTTC
>TRBJ1-5|TRBV6-5|TRBD1|.
CASRSGTGEARPQHF
TGTGCCAGCAGATCCGGGACAGGGGAGGCCCGGCCCCAGCATTTT
>TRBJ2-7|TRBV11-2|TRBD1|.
CASSQRRGGVQYF
TGTGCCAGCAGCCAACGACGAGGGGGCGTGCAGTACTTC
>TRBJ2-2|TRBV11-2|TRBD1|.
CASSSTGAGELLF
TGTGCCAGCAGCTCCACAGGGGCCGGGGAGTTGCTTTTT
>TRBJ2-2|TRBV5-1|.|many
CASSLGHTGELFF
TGCGCCAGCAGCTTGGGACACACCGGGGAGCTGTTTTTT
>TRBJ1-4|TRBV4-2|.|many
CASSQDVKPRERLFF
TGTGCCAGCAGCCAAGATGTAAAGCCGCGCGAAAGACTGTTTTTT
>TRBJ2-7|TRBV11-2|TRBD1|.
CASSHISGTESYEQYF
TGTGCCAGCAGCCACATCTCCGGGACAGAATCCTACGAGCAGTACTTC
>TRBJ1-1|TRBV29-1|.|.
CNVEFVNMNTEAFF
TGCAACGTTGAATTTGTGAACATGAACACTGAAGCTTTCTTT
>TRBJ2-6|TRBV7-3|TRBD1|.
CASSLQGRSGAYVLTF
TGTGCCAGCAGCCTACAGGGGCGCTCTGGGGCCTACGTCCTGACTTTC
>TRBJ2-3|TRBV11-2|TRBD2|.
CASTRTSEGATDTQYF
TGTGCCAGCACTCGGACTAGCGAGGGGGCGACAGATACGCAGTATTTT
>TRBJ2-1|TRBV9|.|.
CASSVRRYNEQFF
TGTGCCAGCAGCGTACGCCGTTATAATGAGCAGTTCTTC
>TRBJ1-1|TRBV29-1|.|.
CSVAPGTGLAEAYF
.
>TRBJ2-1|TRBV11-2|TRBD2|.
CASSLALAGGPDEQFF
TGTGCCAGCAGCTTAGCCCTGGCGGGAGGGCCAGATGAGCAGTTCTTC
>TRBJ1-4|TRBV6-6|.|many
CASSYSGGTNEKLFF
TGTGCCAGCAGTTACTCCGGGGGCACTAATGAAAAACTGTTTTTT
>TRBJ1-1|TRBV12-3/TRBV12-4|.|.
CGSRKDRLNTEAFF
TGTGGCAGCAGAAAGGACAGATTGAACACTGAAGCTTTCTTT
>TRBJ1-1|TRBV11-3|.|.
CASSSGGRCETFF
TGTGCCAGCAGCTCCGGGGGCAGATGCGAAACTTTCTTT
>TRBJ2-3|TRBV12-3/TRBV12-4|.|.
CASDLRDTQYF
TGTGCCAGCGATTTAAGGGATACGCAGTATTTT
>TRBJ2-5|TRBV29-1|.|.
CSVRVGETQYF
TGCAGCGTAAGGGTTGGGGAGACCCAGTACTTC
>TRBJ2-1|TRBV4-2|.|.
CASSPGQGLSYNDEFF
TGTGCCAGCAGCCCTGGGCAGGGCCTTTCCTACAATGACGAGTTCTTC
>TRBJ2-2|TRBV6-2/TRBV6-3|.|.
CASSYSDTGELVF
TGTGCCAGCAGTTACAGTGACACCGGGGAGCTGGTTTTT
>TRBJ1-2|TRBV11-2|TRBD1|few
CASSIGQGDRKNYGYTF
TGTGCCAGCAGCATCGGACAGGGGGACCGAAAGAACTATGGCTACACCTTC